The entry below describes one TCR beta chain. The sample originates from a study of blood T cell repertoires in COVID-19. Original processing methods: Estimated nucleated cell counts came from reference gene primer amplification. Measured with immunoSEQ multiplex PCR; TCRdb has only the in-frame clones, and not every one. V, J and clone size are taken as reported in that table, and D and trimming were inferred from the DNA itself. The table lists under 70,000 clones, around 67% of them singletons. The CDR3 runs 15 residues. V shed 5 bases and J shed 3 bases, with 15 bases lying between them. CDR1 and CDR2 from the germline V gene are SGHVS and FNYEAQ.

The source of this sequence is a woman aged 70 to 79 with acute or convalescent COVID-19. The sample consisted of peripheral blood. This chain connects TRBV7-6 to TRBJ2-3; tentatively, D is TRBD1 (5 bases). CDR3 nucleotide sequence: TGTGCCAGCAGCCCCATGGACACCGGTACAGATACGCAGTATTTT. Its translation: CASSPMDTGTDTQYF.